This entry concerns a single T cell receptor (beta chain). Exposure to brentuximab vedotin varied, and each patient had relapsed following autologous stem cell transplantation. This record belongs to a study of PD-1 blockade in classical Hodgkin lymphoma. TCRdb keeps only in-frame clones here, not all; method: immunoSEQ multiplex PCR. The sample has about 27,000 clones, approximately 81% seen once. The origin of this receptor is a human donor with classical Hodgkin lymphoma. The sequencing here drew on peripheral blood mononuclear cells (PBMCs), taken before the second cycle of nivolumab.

The CDR3 coding sequence is TGTGCCAGCAGCGCCGGGACAGACACAGATACGCAGTATTTT. Protein: CASSAGTDTDTQYF. The rearrangement uses TRBV7-9 and TRBJ2-3; 7 bases fit TRBD1. The V gene end was trimmed by 5 bases and the J gene end by 2 bases; junction bases not matched to a gene: 4. This CDR3 comprises 14 residues. Germline loops: CDR1 SEHNR, CDR2 FQNEAQ (reference sequence).